The rows below give T cell receptor beta chains drawn from one sample of a study of T cells in Graves' hyperthyroidism and ophthalmopathy. TCRdb reprocessed the multiplex PCR reads with MiXCR, giving one entry per CDR3 protein. The sample contains over 500,000 distinct CDR3 sequences, 12% to 15% of which appear only once. Source material: blood. These receptors all stem from a woman aged 40 to 50 with Graves' hyperthyroidism. CDR3s include the opening cysteine and the closing phenylalanine or tryptophan. The D gene is left open where the match is weak. For some rows the clone size is stated as once, few or many, or as a class when expanded; others skip it.

abundance: .; v_gene: TRBV3-1; j_gene: TRBJ2-3; d_gene: TRBD2; CDR3aa: CATSGATQYF; CDR3nt: TGTGCCACCAGCGGGGCTACGCAGTATTTT
abundance: many; v_gene: TRBV6-1; j_gene: TRBJ2-3; d_gene: .; CDR3aa: CASSLRLGDTQYF; CDR3nt: TGTGCCAGCAGTTTACGGCTAGGAGATACGCAGTATTTT
abundance: many; v_gene: TRBV3-1; j_gene: TRBJ2-7; d_gene: .; CDR3aa: CASSRSLGGQSYEQYF; CDR3nt: TGTGCCAGCAGCCGAAGCCTGGGGGGACAGTCCTACGAGCAGTACTTC
abundance: many; v_gene: TRBV5-5; j_gene: TRBJ1-4; d_gene: .; CDR3aa: CASSAYRAKNEKLFF; CDR3nt: TGTGCCAGCAGCGCCTACAGGGCGAAGAATGAAAAACTGTTTTTT
abundance: many; v_gene: TRBV2; j_gene: TRBJ2-5; d_gene: TRBD1; CDR3aa: CASSGDRGLETQYF; CDR3nt: TGTGCCAGCAGTGGGGACAGGGGGCTGGAGACCCAGTACTTC
abundance: many; v_gene: TRBV6-1; j_gene: TRBJ2-1; d_gene: .; CDR3aa: CASSEKRRDEQFF; CDR3nt: TGTGCCAGCAGTGAAAAGCGGCGAGATGAGCAGTTCTTC
abundance: many; v_gene: TRBV28; j_gene: TRBJ2-1; d_gene: .; CDR3aa: CASSQTRKGTEQFF; CDR3nt: TGTGCCAGCAGTCAGACTAGGAAGGGTACTGAGCAGTTCTTC
abundance: many; v_gene: TRBV6-2/TRBV6-3; j_gene: TRBJ2-2; d_gene: TRBD2; CDR3aa: CASSLSGGRNTGELFF; CDR3nt: TGTGCCAGCAGCCTATCTGGCGGGAGGAACACCGGGGAGCTGTTTTTT
abundance: few; v_gene: TRBV20-1; j_gene: TRBJ2-2; d_gene: .; CDR3aa: CSARGPGAKLTGELFF; CDR3nt: TGCAGTGCTCGAGGCCCGGGGGCGAAGCTCACCGGGGAGCTGTTTTTT
abundance: .; v_gene: TRBV30; j_gene: TRBJ2-1; d_gene: .; CDR3aa: CAWSPSGNEQFF; CDR3nt: TGTGCCTGGAGTCCCAGTGGTAATGAGCAGTTCTTC
abundance: few; v_gene: TRBV25-1; j_gene: TRBJ2-2; d_gene: .; CDR3aa: CASVSDREGTGELFF; CDR3nt: TGTGCCAGCGTTTCGGACAGGGAGGGCACCGGGGAGCTGTTTTTT
abundance: many; v_gene: TRBV12-3/TRBV12-4; j_gene: TRBJ1-2; d_gene: TRBD1; CDR3aa: CASNPGQGNYGYTF; CDR3nt: TGTGCCAGCAATCCGGGACAGGGGAACTATGGCTACACCTTC
abundance: .; v_gene: TRBV20-1; j_gene: TRBJ2-2; d_gene: .; CDR3aa: CSARDTGWGTGELFF; CDR3nt: TGCAGTGCTAGAGATACAGGGTGGGGCACCGGGGAGCTGTTTTTT
abundance: many; v_gene: TRBV5-1; j_gene: TRBJ2-7; d_gene: TRBD2; CDR3aa: CASSRDSLGGRLAGGQEQYF; CDR3nt: TGCGCCAGCAGCAGGGACTCCTTGGGGGGGCGACTAGCGGGAGGACAAGAGCAGTACTTC
abundance: many; v_gene: TRBV30; j_gene: TRBJ1-1; d_gene: .; CDR3aa: CAWSQGRLTEAFF; CDR3nt: TGTGCCTGGAGTCAGGGAAGGCTCACTGAAGCTTTCTTT
abundance: many; v_gene: TRBV12-3/TRBV12-4; j_gene: TRBJ2-5; d_gene: .; CDR3aa: CASSFPGQETQYF; CDR3nt: TGTGCCAGCAGTTTCCCCGGGCAAGAGACCCAGTACTTC
abundance: .; v_gene: TRBV5-1; j_gene: TRBJ2-6; d_gene: TRBD1; CDR3aa: CASSLVGQVLSGANVLTF; CDR3nt: TGCGCCAGCAGCTTGGTGGGACAGGTTCTCTCTGGGGCCAACGTCCTGACTTTC
abundance: few; v_gene: TRBV7-2; j_gene: TRBJ2-3; d_gene: TRBD1; CDR3aa: CASSRGQGGTDTQYF; CDR3nt: TGTGCCAGCAGCCGAGGACAGGGGGGGACAGATACGCAGTATTTT
abundance: .; v_gene: TRBV20-1; j_gene: TRBJ2-5; d_gene: .; CDR3aa: CSARDSVNYQETQYF; CDR3nt: TGCAGTGCGCGGGACAGCGTAAACTACCAAGAGACCCAGTACTTC
abundance: few; v_gene: TRBV9; j_gene: TRBJ2-7; d_gene: .; CDR3aa: CASSVSHGGGNEQYF; CDR3nt: TGTGCCAGCAGCGTCTCACATGGAGGGGGGAACGAGCAGTACTTC
abundance: few; v_gene: TRBV10-3; j_gene: TRBJ1-5; d_gene: .; CDR3aa: CAISDRKSNQPQHF; CDR3nt: TGTGCCATCAGCGATAGAAAAAGCAATCAGCCCCAGCATTTT
abundance: many; v_gene: TRBV28; j_gene: TRBJ1-6; d_gene: .; CDR3aa: CASRKAGFDSYNSPLHF; CDR3nt: TGTGCCAGCAGGAAGGCGGGGTTTGATTCCTATAATTCACCCCTCCACTTT
abundance: .; v_gene: TRBV20-1; j_gene: TRBJ2-1; d_gene: .; CDR3aa: CSAGTGPYNEQFF; CDR3nt: TGCAGTGCTGGTACAGGGCCCTACAATGAGCAGTTCTTC
abundance: many; v_gene: TRBV13; j_gene: TRBJ2-1; d_gene: .; CDR3aa: CASSPRLRPPGDEQFF; CDR3nt: TGTGCCAGCAGCCCGAGACTCCGTCCACCGGGAGATGAGCAGTTCTTC
abundance: many; v_gene: TRBV20-1; j_gene: TRBJ2-1; d_gene: TRBD1; CDR3aa: CSARDWAGGNNEQFF; CDR3nt: TGCAGTGCTAGAGATTGGGCAGGGGGCAACAATGAGCAGTTCTTC
abundance: many; v_gene: TRBV27; j_gene: TRBJ2-7; d_gene: .; CDR3aa: CASSLRQGGGGSEQYF; CDR3nt: TGTGCCAGCAGTTTACGGCAGGGGGGTGGAGGTAGTGAGCAGTACTTC
abundance: .; v_gene: TRBV20-1; j_gene: TRBJ2-5; d_gene: TRBD1; CDR3aa: CSAEGEGGGETQYF; CDR3nt: TGCAGTGCTGAGGGTGAAGGGGGCGGTGAGACCCAGTACTTC
abundance: few; v_gene: TRBV20-1; j_gene: TRBJ1-5; d_gene: .; CDR3aa: CSARITADNQPQHF; CDR3nt: TGCAGTGCTAGGATTACAGCCGACAATCAGCCCCAGCATTTT